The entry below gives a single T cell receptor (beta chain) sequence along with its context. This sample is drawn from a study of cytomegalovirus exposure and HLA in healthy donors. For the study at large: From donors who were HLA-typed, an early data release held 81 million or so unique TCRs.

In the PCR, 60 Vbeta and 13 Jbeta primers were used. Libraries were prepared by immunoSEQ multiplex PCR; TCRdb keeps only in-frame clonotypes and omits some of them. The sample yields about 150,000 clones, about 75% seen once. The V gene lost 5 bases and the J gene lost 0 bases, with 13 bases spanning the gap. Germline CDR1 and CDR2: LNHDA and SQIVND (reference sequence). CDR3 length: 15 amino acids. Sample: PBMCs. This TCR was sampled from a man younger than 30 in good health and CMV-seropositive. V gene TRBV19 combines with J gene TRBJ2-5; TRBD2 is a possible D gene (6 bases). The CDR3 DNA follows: TGTGCCAGTAGTGGGGTAGCGGAGAACCAAGAGACCCAGTACTTC. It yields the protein CASSGVAENQETQYF.